This T cell receptor beta chain came from a study of CD8 T cells in ankylosing spondylitis. Study outcomes and limitations: Significant enrichment of disease-linked clones was reported in matched ankylosing spondylitis synovial fluid. Seemingly characteristic of ankylosing spondylitis blood was a TCR beta motif consisting of about 8 highly homologous variants.

Quantitative molecular-barcoded 5'-RACE generated the TCR beta libraries. MiXCR was run by TCRdb on the 5' RACE reads, yielding one entry per CDR3 protein. The table includes about 390,000 distinct CDR3 sequences, under 25% detected once. Details on this clonotype: Its antigen is unidentified.

This receptor was obtained from a male donor with ankylosing spondylitis. The specimen was blood, either unsorted or a sorted T cell fraction (not recorded which).

This CDR3 is CASSPLADANEQFF. The DNA of the CDR3 is TGTGCCAGCAGCCCTCTTGCGGACGCCAATGAGCAGTTCTTC. The chain recombines TRBV11-3 with TRBJ2-1; D call uncertain. CDR3 size: 14 residues. V was cut by 5 bases and J by 6 bases, with 14 bases left in between. Germline CDR1 and CDR2: SGHNT and YENEEA.